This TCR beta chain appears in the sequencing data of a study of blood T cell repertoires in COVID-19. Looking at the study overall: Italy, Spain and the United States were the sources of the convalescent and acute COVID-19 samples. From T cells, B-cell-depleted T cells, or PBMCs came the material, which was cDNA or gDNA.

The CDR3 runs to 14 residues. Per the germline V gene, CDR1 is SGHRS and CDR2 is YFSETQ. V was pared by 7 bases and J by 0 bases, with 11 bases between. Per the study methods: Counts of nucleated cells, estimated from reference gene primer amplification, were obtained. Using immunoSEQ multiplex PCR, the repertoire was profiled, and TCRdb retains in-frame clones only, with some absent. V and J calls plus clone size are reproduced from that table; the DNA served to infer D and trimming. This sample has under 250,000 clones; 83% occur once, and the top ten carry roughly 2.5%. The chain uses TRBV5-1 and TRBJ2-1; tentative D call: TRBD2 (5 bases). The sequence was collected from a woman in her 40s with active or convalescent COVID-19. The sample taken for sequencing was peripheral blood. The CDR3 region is CASALGSSYNEQFF. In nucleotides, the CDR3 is TGCGCCAGCGCGTTGGGGAGCTCCTACAATGAGCAGTTCTTC.